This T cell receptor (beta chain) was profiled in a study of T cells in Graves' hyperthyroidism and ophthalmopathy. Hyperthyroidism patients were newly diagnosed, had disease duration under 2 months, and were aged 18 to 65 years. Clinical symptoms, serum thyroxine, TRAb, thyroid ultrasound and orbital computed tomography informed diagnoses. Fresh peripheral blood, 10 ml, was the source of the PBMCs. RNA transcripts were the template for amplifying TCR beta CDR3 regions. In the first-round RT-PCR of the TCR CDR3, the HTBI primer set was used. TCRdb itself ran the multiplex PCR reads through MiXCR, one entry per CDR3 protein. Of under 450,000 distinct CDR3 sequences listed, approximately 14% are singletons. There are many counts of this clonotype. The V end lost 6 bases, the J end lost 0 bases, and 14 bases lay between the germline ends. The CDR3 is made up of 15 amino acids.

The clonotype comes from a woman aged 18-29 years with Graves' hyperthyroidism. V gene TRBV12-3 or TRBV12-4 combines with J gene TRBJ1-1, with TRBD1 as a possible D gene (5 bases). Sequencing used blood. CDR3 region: CASRRGGGVNTEAFF. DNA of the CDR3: TGTGCCAGCAGGAGGGGAGGTGGGGTGAACACTGAAGCTTTCTTT.